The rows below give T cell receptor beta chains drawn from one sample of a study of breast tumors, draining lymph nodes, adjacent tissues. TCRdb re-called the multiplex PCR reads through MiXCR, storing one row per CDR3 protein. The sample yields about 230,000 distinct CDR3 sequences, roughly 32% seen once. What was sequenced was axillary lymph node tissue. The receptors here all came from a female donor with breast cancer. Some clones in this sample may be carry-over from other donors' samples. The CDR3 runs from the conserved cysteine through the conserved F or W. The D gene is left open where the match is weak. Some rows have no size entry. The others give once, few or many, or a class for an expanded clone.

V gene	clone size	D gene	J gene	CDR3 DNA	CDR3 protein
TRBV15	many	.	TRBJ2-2	TGTGCCACCAGCAGAGAGCAGACCGCGAACACCGGGGAGCTGTTTTTT	CATSREQTANTGELFF
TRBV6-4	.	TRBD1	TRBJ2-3	TGTGCCAGCAGCGCGGACAGGGGGGGGACAGATACGCAGTATTTT	CASSADRGGTDTQYF
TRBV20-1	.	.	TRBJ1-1	TGCAGTGCTATGGACGGCACTGAAGCTTTCTTT	CSAMDGTEAFF
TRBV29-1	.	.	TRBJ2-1	TGCAGCGTTGGTGTGGGGTCGAAGCAGTTCTTC	CSVGVGSKQFF
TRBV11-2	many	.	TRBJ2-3	TGTGCCAGCAGCTTAGCGGTCAGCCCCACAGATACGCAGTATTTT	CASSLAVSPTDTQYF
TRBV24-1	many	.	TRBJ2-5	TGTGCCACCAGTGAGATAGACGGCGGAAAAGGGGAGACCCAGTACTTC	CATSEIDGGKGETQYF
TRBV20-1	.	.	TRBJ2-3	TGCAGTGCTAGTTGGAGGGCTAGCACAGATACGCAGTATTTT	CSASWRASTDTQYF
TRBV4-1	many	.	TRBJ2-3	TGCGCCAGCAGCCAAGGGGTAGCTATAGATACGCAGTATTTT	CASSQGVAIDTQYF
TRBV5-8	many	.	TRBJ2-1	TGTGCCAGCAGCTTGAGAGGGTTGTACAATGAGCAGTTCTTC	CASSLRGLYNEQFF
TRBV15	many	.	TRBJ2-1	TGTGCCACCAGCAGAGATTTGATAGGGGCCTCTTTTAATGAGCAGTTCTTC	CATSRDLIGASFNEQFF
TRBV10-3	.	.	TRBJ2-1	TGTGCCATCAGTACAGGGTGGCTCCGTGGTGAGCAGTTCTTC	CAISTGWLRGEQFF
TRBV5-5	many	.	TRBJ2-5	TGTGCCAGCAGCTTGGGACCGGCACAGCAAGAGACCCAGTACTTC	CASSLGPAQQETQYF
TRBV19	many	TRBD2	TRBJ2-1	TGTGCCAGTAGTAAGGGTCCGACTAGCGGGTACAATGAGCAGTTCTTC	CASSKGPTSGYNEQFF
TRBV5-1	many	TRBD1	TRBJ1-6	TGCGCCAGCAGAATCGACAGGGTCTCACCCCTCCACTTT	CASRIDRVSPLHF
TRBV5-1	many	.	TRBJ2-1	TGCGCCAGCAGCTGGGGGGAAGGACGGTATTGGCCAAATGAGCAGTTCTTC	CASSWGEGRYWPNEQFF
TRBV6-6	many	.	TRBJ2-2	TGTGCCAGCAGCTTATCGGCCGGGAGTAGCACCGGGGAGCTGTTTTTT	CASSLSAGSSTGELFF
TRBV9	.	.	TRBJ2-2	TGTGCCAGCAGCGTAGGTAGCGGGGAGCTGTTTTTT	CASSVGSGELFF
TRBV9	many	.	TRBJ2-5	TGTGCCAGCAGCGTAGGTCTAGCGGAGACCCAGTACTTC	CASSVGLAETQYF
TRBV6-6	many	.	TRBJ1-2	TGTGCCAGCAGGGTCAGGGATAACTATGGCTACACCTTC	CASRVRDNYGYTF
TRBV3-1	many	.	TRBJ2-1	TGTGCCAGCAGCCAAGCCGCTAGTTCAACAAATGAGCAGTTCTTC	CASSQAASSTNEQFF
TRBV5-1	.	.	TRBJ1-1	TGCGCCACCCGGGAGACTTTGAACACTGAAGCTTTCTTT	CATRETLNTEAFF
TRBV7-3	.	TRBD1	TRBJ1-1	TGTGCCAGCAGCTGGGACAGGACTGAAGCTTTCTTT	CASSWDRTEAFF
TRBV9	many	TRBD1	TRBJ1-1	TGTGCCAGCAGCCTGACCGGGACAGTCAACACTGAAGCTTTCTTT	CASSLTGTVNTEAFF
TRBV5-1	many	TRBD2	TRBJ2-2	TGCGCCAGCAGCTTGGAGCGGGACTCTCCAGGGGAGCTGTTTTTT	CASSLERDSPGELFF
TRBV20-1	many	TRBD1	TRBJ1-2	TGCAGTGCTCAAGGACAGGGGAACGGGTATGGCTACACCTTC	CSAQGQGNGYGYTF
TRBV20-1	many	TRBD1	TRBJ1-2	TGCAGTGCTAGGCAAACCGGGACAGGGTCTGGCTACACCTTC	CSARQTGTGSGYTF
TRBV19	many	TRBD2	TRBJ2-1	TGTGCCAGTAGTATCGATCGGACTAGCGGGTCCCACAATGAGCAGTTCTTC	CASSIDRTSGSHNEQFF
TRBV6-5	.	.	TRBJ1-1	TGTGCCAGCAGCTTGAGAATGAGCACTGAAGCTTTCTTT	CASSLRMSTEAFF
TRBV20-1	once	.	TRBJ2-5	TGCAGTGCAGCAACAGGGGCTAGCGGAAGGCAAGAGACCCAGTACTTC	CSAATGASGRQETQYF
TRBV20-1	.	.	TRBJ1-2	TGCAGTGCTAGGGGGGGGCAGAGCTATGGCTACACCTTC	CSARGGQSYGYTF
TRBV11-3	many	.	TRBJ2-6	TGTGCCAGCAGCCCGTCCCTCGGGGTGGGGGCCAACGTCCTGACTTTC	CASSPSLGVGANVLTF
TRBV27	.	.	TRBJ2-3	TGTGCCAGCAGTTTATCGTCCGGGGGCACAGATACGCAGTATTTT	CASSLSSGGTDTQYF
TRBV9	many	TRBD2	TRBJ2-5	TGTGCCAGCAGCGAAGAGACTAGCGGGAGAGAGACCCAGTACTTC	CASSEETSGRETQYF
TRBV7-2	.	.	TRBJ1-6	TGTGCCAGCAGCTTAGCGCTGGGAGATAATTCACCCCTCCACTTT	CASSLALGDNSPLHF
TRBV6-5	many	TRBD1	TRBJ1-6	TGTGCCAGCAGTCACTCGCAGGGGGCTTCCTATAATTCACCCCTCCACTTT	CASSHSQGASYNSPLHF
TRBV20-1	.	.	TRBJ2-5	TGCAGCGCACCAACGGGCAGCCAAGGGACCCAGTACTTC	CSAPTGSQGTQYF
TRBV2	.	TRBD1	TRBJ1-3	TGTGCCAGCAGTCCCACAGGGGCCGGAAACACCATATATTTT	CASSPTGAGNTIYF
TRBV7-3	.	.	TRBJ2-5	TGTGCCAGCAGCTTACTGGCGACCGGGGAGACCCAGTACTTC	CASSLLATGETQYF
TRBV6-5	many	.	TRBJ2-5	TGTGCCAGCAGACCCCCAGCGGAGACCCAGTACTTC	CASRPPAETQYF
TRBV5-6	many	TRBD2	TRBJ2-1	TGTGCCAGCAGCTTTCAACGACTAGCGGGCAATGAGCAGTTCTTC	CASSFQRLAGNEQFF
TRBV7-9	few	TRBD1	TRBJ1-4	TGTGCCAGCAGCCCCTCGGGACAGGGTGAAAAACTGTTTTTT	CASSPSGQGEKLFF
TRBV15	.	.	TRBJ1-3	TGTGTCAGCAGCCTGACGGGGCCCCCTCAAGGAAACACCATATATTTT	CVSSLTGPPQGNTIYF
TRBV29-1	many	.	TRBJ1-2	TGCAGCGTTTCCGGGACCGCCTATGGCTACACCTTC	CSVSGTAYGYTF
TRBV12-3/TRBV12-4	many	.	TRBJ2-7	TGTGCCAGCAGTTCTGTCAAGGGGGGGGGTGAGCAGTACTTC	CASSSVKGGGEQYF
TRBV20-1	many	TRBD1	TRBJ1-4	TGCAGTGCTAGAGAAGGACAGGGAAAACTGTTTTTT	CSAREGQGKLFF
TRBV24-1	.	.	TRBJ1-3	TGTGCCACCAGTGATGCAATCGGAGACACCATATACTTT	CATSDAIGDTIYF
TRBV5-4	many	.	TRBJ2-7	TGTGCCAGCAGCTCGGGGGCACCCTCCTACGAGCAGTACTTC	CASSSGAPSYEQYF
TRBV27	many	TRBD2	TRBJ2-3	TGTGCCAGCAGTCATAGCGGGAGGCGGGATACGCAGTATTTT	CASSHSGRRDTQYF
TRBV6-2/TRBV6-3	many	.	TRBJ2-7	TGTGCCAGCGGCGTGGCAGGAACCTACGAGCAGTACTTC	CASGVAGTYEQYF